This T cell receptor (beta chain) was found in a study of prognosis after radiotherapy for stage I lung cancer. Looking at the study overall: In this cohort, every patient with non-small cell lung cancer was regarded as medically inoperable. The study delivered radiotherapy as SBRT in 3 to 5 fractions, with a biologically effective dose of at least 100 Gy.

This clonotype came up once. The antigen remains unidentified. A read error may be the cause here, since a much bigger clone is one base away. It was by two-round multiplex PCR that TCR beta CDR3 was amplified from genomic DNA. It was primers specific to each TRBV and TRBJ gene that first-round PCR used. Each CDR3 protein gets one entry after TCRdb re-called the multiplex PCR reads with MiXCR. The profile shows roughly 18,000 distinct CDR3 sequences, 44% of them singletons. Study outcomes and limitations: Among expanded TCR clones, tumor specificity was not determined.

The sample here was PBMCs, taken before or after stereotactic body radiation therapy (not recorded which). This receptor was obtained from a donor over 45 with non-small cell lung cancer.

CDR3 protein: CSVDALARRDTQYF. The DNA for the CDR3 is TGCAGCGTAGACGCACTAGCCAGGAGGGATACGCAGTATTTT. The genes are TRBV29-1 and TRBJ2-3; D possibly corresponds to TRBD2 (6 bases). The CDR3 has 14 residues. V was pared by 6 bases and J by 6 bases, with 19 bases between. From germline, CDR1 is SQVTM and CDR2 ANQGSEA.